The 24 T cell receptor beta chains presented below share a single source sample, sequenced in a study of post-analysis software for immune sequencing data. Unique molecular identifiers were built into the TCR beta cDNA libraries. TCRdb re-derived calls from the PCR reads in MiXCR, one entry per CDR3 protein. The sample comprises about 560,000 distinct CDR3 sequences, about 40% of which are singletons, and 1.5% to 2% rests with the top ten. Study conclusions and caveats: Roughly 5 TRBV segments occurring more often in patients than controls included TRBV5-6, TRBV5-1 and TRBV20-1.

Their antigens are not known. The specimen sequenced was blood. Source of these receptors: a girl aged 5-17 years with multiple sclerosis.

The CDR3, as DNA: TGTGCCAGCAGTTCCACGACAAAAACGGGGACTGAAGCTTTCTTT. It translates to CASSSTTKTGTEAFF. This chain links TRBV12-3 or TRBV12-4 with TRBJ1-1, with no clear D. V was trimmed by 4 bases and J by 5 bases, leaving 17 bases between them. The CDR3 has 15 amino acids.

The V and J genes are TRBV20-1 and TRBJ2-7; D assignment may be TRBD1 or TRBD2 (5 bases each). The DNA end lines up better with TRBJ2-5; the J call may be wrong. This CDR3 region has 14 residues. CDR1 and CDR2 from the germline V gene are DFQATT and SNEGSKA (reference sequence). This CDR3 reads CSARAGTTQETQYF. DNA for the CDR3: TGCAGTGCTAGGGCAGGGACCACACAAGAGACCCAGTACTTC.

The J gene is TRBJ2-1, the V gene TRBV12-3 or TRBV12-4, with D perhaps TRBD2 (5 bases). Trimming cost V 6 bases and J 0 bases, with 12 bases left between them. The CDR3 has 15 residues. CDR3 residues: CASREDSSSYNEQFF. CDR3 DNA: TGTGCCAGCAGGGAGGACTCTAGCTCCTACAATGAGCAGTTCTTC.

J is TRBJ1-1 and V is TRBV5-1; possibly TRBD1 for D (5 bases). Looked up from germline, CDR1 is SGHRS and CDR2 is YFSETQ. The V end was cut by 4 bases, the J end by 5 bases, with 18 bases between. The CDR3 contains 15 residues. The CDR3 bases are TGCGCCAGCAGCCTGTCCCCGGCAGGGAAGACTGAAGCTTTCTTT. Amino acids: CASSLSPAGKTEAFF.

This clonotype was seen more than once but under ten times. V usage is TRBV6-6 and J usage is TRBJ2-7; D is unclear. From germline, CDR1 is MNHNY and CDR2 SVGAGI (reference sequence). The CDR3 consists of 12 residues. V shed 4 bases and J shed 1 base, with 5 bases lying between them. The CDR3 bases are TGTGCCAGCAGTTCCGTGTCCTACGAGCAGTACTTC. Its translation: CASSSVSYEQYF.

This clonotype was observed a few times. The chain recombines TRBV5-1 with TRBJ2-1, with 7 bases that match TRBD2. The V and J ends lost 1 base and 1 base, in that order; junction bases with no gene match: 8. The length of the CDR3 is 17 residues. CDR1 SGHRS and CDR2 YFSETQ come from the germline V gene. The CDR3 bases are TGCGCCAGCAGCTTGAGTGACGGGGGGACGTCCTACAATGAGCAGTTCTTC. It is translated as CASSLSDGGTSYNEQFF. Using reference TRBV5-1 and TRBJ2-1 for the parts outside the CDR3, the full variable domain is KAGVTQTPRYLIKTRGQQVTLSCSPISGHRSVSWYQQTPGQGLQFLFEYFSETQRNKGNFPGRFSGRQFSNSRSEMNVSTLELGDSALYLCASSLSDGGTSYNEQFFGPGTRLTVL.

In this sample, this clonotype turned up a few times. The chain links TRBV12-3 or TRBV12-4 to TRBJ2-7; 8 bases map to TRBD2. The CDR3 contains 14 residues. The trim removed 7 bases at V and 0 bases at J, leaving 5 bases unmatched. The CDR3: CASTIGLASYEQYF. CDR3 in DNA: TGTGCCAGCACCATAGGACTAGCCTCCTACGAGCAGTACTTC.

The rearrangement links TRBV12-3 or TRBV12-4 to TRBJ2-7, with no clear D. This CDR3 comprises 13 residues. Between the trimmed V and J ends, which lost 1 base and 4 bases, there was a span of 8 bases. The CDR3 DNA reads as TGTGCCAGCAGTTTAGGGCAGAAGTACGAGCAGTACTTC. This sequence encodes CASSLGQKYEQYF.

The V gene is TRBV4-1, the J gene TRBJ2-5; no clear D gene. Germline V gene sequence: CDR1 MGHRA, CDR2 YSYEKL. This CDR3 has 12 amino acids. V was trimmed by 0 bases and J by 7 bases, leaving 6 bases between them. The CDR3 nucleotides are TGCGCCAGCAGCCAAGATTGGGGGACCCAGTACTTC. Its translation: CASSQDWGTQYF.

The J gene is TRBJ1-1, the V gene TRBV5-6, with D uncertain. Germline loops: CDR1 SGHDT, CDR2 YYEEEE. V was shortened by 6 bases and J by 1 base, with 13 bases between the two germline ends. The CDR3 has 14 residues. The CDR3 DNA sequence: TGTGCCAGCATCTATCGACGGAAGAACACTGAAGCTTTCTTT. Protein sequence: CASIYRRKNTEAFF.

This clonotype turned up a few times. This sequence joins TRBV12-3 or TRBV12-4 and TRBJ2-7; the match to TRBD1 covers 9 bases. This CDR3 is built from 14 residues. The ends lost 6 bases at V and 6 bases at J; junction bases unmatched: 9. CDR3 in amino acids: CASRKGQGTTEQYF. In nucleotides, the CDR3 is TGTGCCAGCAGAAAGGGACAGGGCACGACCGAGCAGTACTTC.

The chain employs TRBV29-1 and TRBJ1-1; possible D gene TRBD1, 6 bases. V was pared by 7 bases and J by 6 bases, with 21 bases between. Germline values: CDR1 SQVTM, CDR2 ANQGSEA. This CDR3 is built from 14 residues. Here the CDR3 DNA reads TGCAGCGGTCGACAGGTTCACGCGGGGGCTGAAGCTTTCTTT. Amino acid sequence: CSGRQVHAGAEAFF.

The rearrangement links TRBV6-5 to TRBJ2-2; no clear D. The CDR3 covers 14 residues. The germline gives CDR1 MNHEY, CDR2 SVGAGI. V was shortened by 0 bases and J by 5 bases, with 7 bases between the two germline ends. The CDR3 coding sequence is TGTGCCAGCAGTTACTCGGTCGCGACCGGGGAGCTGTTTTTT. This translates into CASSYSVATGELFF.

The J gene is TRBJ2-5, the V gene TRBV5-1; 10 bases map to TRBD1. The CDR3 has 17 residues. Trimming took 1 base from V and 5 from J; bases not matched to a gene: 11. Germline V gene lookup returns CDR1 SGHRS and CDR2 YFSETQ. CDR3 region: CASSLQPPGQGLETQYF. The DNA of the CDR3 is TGCGCCAGCAGCTTGCAACCGCCGGGACAGGGGTTGGAGACCCAGTACTTC.

The gene calls are TRBV6-2 or TRBV6-3 and TRBJ1-1; D unresolved. Germline V lookup: CDR1 MNHEY, CDR2 SVGEGT. Trimming pared 5 bases from V and 2 bases from J, leaving 6 bases between. CDR3 length equals 12 residues. The CDR3 nucleotides read TGTGCCAGCAGTCGCATAAACACTGAAGCTTTCTTT. Translating it yields CASSRINTEAFF.

This chain links TRBV5-1 with TRBJ2-5, with 11 bases fitting TRBD2. CDR3 length equals 15 residues. Germline V lookup: CDR1 SGHRS, CDR2 YFSETQ. Unmatched junction bases numbered 9, after V lost 0 bases and J lost 11 bases. CDR3 protein: CASSLVAGGYNEQYF. CDR3 bases: TGCGCCAGCAGCTTGGTAGCGGGGGGGTACAATGAGCAGTACTTC.

The V call is TRBV7-8, the J call TRBJ1-1; no firm D call. The CDR3 sequence is 14 residues long. V dropped 5 bases and J dropped 4 bases, with 14 bases sitting between them. CDR1 and CDR2 from the germline V gene are SGHVS and FQNEAQ. CDR3 bases: TGTGCCAGCAGCACCCGGACGTATATCACTGAAGCTTTCTTT. This sequence encodes CASSTRTYITEAFF.

The CDR3 nucleotides read TGTGCCAGCAGTTCCAGGGGTAGCTACAATGAGCAGTTCTTC. Its translation is CASSSRGSYNEQFF. The chain joins TRBV12-3 or TRBV12-4 to TRBJ2-1; weak D call: TRBD1 (6 bases). Trimming pared 4 bases from V and 3 bases from J, leaving 10 bases between. The CDR3 has 14 amino acids.

The chain couples TRBV6-6 to TRBJ2-1; D unclear. V lost 3 bases and J lost 2, with 8 bases in between. CDR3 size: 14 residues. CDR1 and CDR2 from the germline V gene are MNHNY and SVGAGI (reference sequence). Here the CDR3 reads CASSYAQTYNEQFF. The CDR3 coding sequence is TGTGCCAGCAGTTATGCGCAAACCTACAATGAGCAGTTCTTC.

The chain links TRBV20-1 to TRBJ1-2; D remains unclear. The CDR3 covers 14 residues. Germline CDR1 reads DFQATT; CDR2 reads SNEGSKA (reference sequence). V gave up 1 base and J gave up 6 bases, with 15 bases separating them. The CDR3 DNA reads TGCAGTGCTAGAGGCCTCGACGGAGGTCATGGCTACACCTTC. This sequence encodes CSARGLDGGHGYTF.

The rearrangement links TRBV11-1 to TRBJ2-1; 9 bases fit TRBD2. The CDR3 length is 15 residues. The germline V gene encodes CDR1 SGHAT and CDR2 FQDESV (reference sequence). Germline trimming cut 8 bases from V and 7 bases from J; bases unmatched to any gene: 12. The CDR3 sequence is CASEPGLSGRNEQFF. In DNA form, the CDR3 reads TGTGCCAGCGAACCCGGGTTGAGCGGGAGGAATGAGCAGTTCTTC.

Written as DNA, the CDR3 is TGTGCCAGCAGCTTAGGACAGCTTAAGTACGAGCAGTACTTC. This sequence encodes CASSLGQLKYEQYF. This chain uses TRBV7-2 with TRBJ2-7; the D gene is possibly TRBD1 (5 bases). Germline CDR1 SGHTA, CDR2 FQGNSA. V was cut by 1 base and J by 4 bases, with 11 bases left in between. The CDR3 runs 14 residues.

The J gene is TRBJ1-2, the V gene TRBV4-1; no clear D. The CDR3 is made up of 14 amino acids. V lost 0 bases and J lost 3, with 8 bases in between. The V gene's germline CDR1 is MGHRA and CDR2 YSYEKL. CDR3 sequence reads: CASSQDWEDYGYTF. The CDR3 coding sequence is TGCGCCAGCAGCCAAGATTGGGAGGACTATGGCTACACCTTC.

V usage is TRBV6-1 and J usage is TRBJ2-3, with 11 bases fitting TRBD2. This CDR3 has 18 residues. The germline V gene has CDR1 MNHNS and CDR2 SASEGT. The junction had 13 bases not matched to a gene; V was cut back by 6 bases and J by 2 bases. Written as DNA, the CDR3 is TGTGCCAGCAGGGGGGGCCCGACTAGCGGGGCCACCACAGATACGCAGTATTTT. This codes for CASRGGPTSGATTDTQYF.